The T cell receptor beta chain under discussion was sequenced for a study of CD8 T cells in Susac syndrome (dated by TCRdb to between 2018 and 2021). For the study in its entirety: The study used repertoire sequencing to test whether antigen drove CD8+ T cell activation and differentiation in Susac syndrome. The study compared CD8+ T cell repertoire clonality among 12 healthy donors, about 14 Susac syndrome patients and roughly 16 multiple sclerosis patients. The paper as a whole reports these results and caveats: The TCR sequencing and HLA analysis was acknowledged to have included a relatively small number of individuals.

RNA was extracted using the RNeasy kit, and about 0.45 to 1 microgram was reverse transcribed with random hexamers. The immunoSEQ multiplex PCR assay, which covers 54 Vbeta and 13 Jbeta segments, was used to amplify TCR beta CDR3 regions. Bias from PCR amplification was corrected by using a synthetic template baseline for primer optimization and for computational correction. The source study handled its data this way. Reads were assigned to V, D and J genes according to IMGT and analyzed in immunoSEQ Analyzer, with only productive sequences retained. Clonality was calculated as one minus the Shannon entropy normalized by log2 of the number of productive unique sequences. For each patient and control, public and private clones were evaluated among the 100 most prevalent clones. A clone was defined as Susac-specific if it was absent from the healthy and MS cohorts, from some 1,100 published viral clones and from other ImmuneACCESS disease sequences. TCRdb ran its own pipeline on the public reads, namely fastp trimming at Q25 and MiXCR clone calling, and kept in-frame beta chains. Rows are unified per CDR3 protein, each entry keeping the most common DNA and genes. Here the V and J calls rest on TCRdb's processing, not on the authors' analysis. A total of roughly 400,000 distinct CDR3 sequences appear in this sample, 85% of them only once. In total, the top ten clones hold 0.09% to 0.15% of the sample.

To note about this clonotype: The antigen this receptor binds is unknown. No much larger clonotype is one base removed from it; base qualities were not supplied.

High-throughput TCR beta sequencing profiled peripheral blood CD8+ and CD4+ T cells from healthy donors, Susac syndrome patients and multiple sclerosis patients. Multiple sclerosis controls were treatment-naive patients with stable or active relapsing-remitting disease fulfilling revised McDonald criteria. CD8+ TEMRA cells were enriched by FACS, while bulk CD8+ and CD4+ T cells were purified by magnetic negative isolation. Blood was drawn into EDTA tubes, processed within 24 hours, and PBMCs were isolated by density gradient centrifugation. PBMCs destined for TCR sequencing were cryopreserved in liquid nitrogen and later thawed in a 37 °C water bath. A purity of at least 90% was achieved for sorted or isolated CD4+, CD8+ and CD8+ TEMRA cells. Taken from cysteine to phenylalanine, the CDR3 has 15 residues. Just the 45-base CDR3 DNA is kept, in frame starting at base 1. The germline V gene gives CDR1 as MNHEY and CDR2 as SVGAGI. Trimming leaves V shorter by 8 bases and J shorter by 9 bases, with the junction holding 16 bases beyond the gene matches.

This receptor chain uses TRBV6-5 and TRBJ2-3, with TRBD2 identical over 8 junction bases. The sample comprised CD8+ T cells from PBMCs. This clonotype was obtained from a human donor with multiple sclerosis. The CDR3 reads as follows: CASEASGGFYRTQYF. The sequence in DNA is TGTGCCAGCGAGGCCTCGGGAGGGTTTTACAGAACGCAGTATTTT.